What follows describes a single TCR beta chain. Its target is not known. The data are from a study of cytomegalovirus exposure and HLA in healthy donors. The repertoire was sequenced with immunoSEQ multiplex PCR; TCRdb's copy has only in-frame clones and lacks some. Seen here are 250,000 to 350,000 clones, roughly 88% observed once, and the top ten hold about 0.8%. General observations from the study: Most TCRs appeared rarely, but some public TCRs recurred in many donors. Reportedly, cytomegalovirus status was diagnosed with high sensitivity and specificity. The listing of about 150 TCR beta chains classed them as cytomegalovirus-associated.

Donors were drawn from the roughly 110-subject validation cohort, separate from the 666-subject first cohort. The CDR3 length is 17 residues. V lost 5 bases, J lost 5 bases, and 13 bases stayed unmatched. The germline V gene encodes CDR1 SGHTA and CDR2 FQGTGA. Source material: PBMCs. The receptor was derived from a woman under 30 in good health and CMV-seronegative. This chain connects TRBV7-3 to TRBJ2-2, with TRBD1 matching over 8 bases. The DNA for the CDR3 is TGTGCCAGCAGCCCCTCCGACAGGGGATGGTGGACCGGGGAGCTGTTTTTT. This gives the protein CASSPSDRGWWTGELFF.